The rows below give T cell receptor beta chains drawn from one sample of a study of graft-versus-host responses after intestinal transplantation. Antigens of these TCRs are unknown. Measured with immunoSEQ multiplex PCR; TCRdb has only the in-frame clones, and not every one. The table lists approximately 90,000 clones, 88% of them singletons, with roughly 0.28% in the top ten. The sequenced sample was unstimulated CD4+ T cells sorted from spleen or lymph node cells, obtained before transplant. The receptors originated from a human donor who was the organ donor for an intestinal transplant. Each CDR3 is given with its conserved first and last residue. D genes are given only for firm matches. Clone sizes are given selectively: once, few, many, or a class where the clone is expanded.

v_call	j_call	d_call	clone_size	cdr3_length	cdr3_aa	cdr3_nt
TRBV21-1	TRBJ2-5	.	.	12	CASRVERETQYF	TGTGCCAGCAGGGTAGAGCGGGAGACCCAGTACTTC
TRBV7-8	TRBJ1-4	.	.	13	CASSLWEDEKLFF	TGTGCCAGCAGCTTATGGGAGGATGAAAAACTGTTTTTT
TRBV5-6	TRBJ2-1	.	.	16	CASSFRGNGIGDEQFF	TGTGCCAGCAGCTTCCGGGGGAACGGGATAGGGGATGAGCAGTTCTTC
TRBV4-1	TRBJ1-1	.	once	14	CASSAGLMNTEAFF	TGCGCCAGCAGCGCGGGACTCATGAACACTGAAGCTTTCTTT
TRBV7-3	TRBJ2-5	TRBD2	.	20	CAIKGGGRDQREFTEETQYF	TGTGCCATCAAGGGGGGCGGGAGGGACCAGAGGGAGTTTACGGAAGAGACCCAGTACTTC
TRBV11-2	TRBJ1-2	TRBD1	.	14	CASSFSRDSYGYTF	TGTGCCAGCAGCTTCTCCCGGGACAGCTATGGCTACACCTTC
TRBV7-9	TRBJ1-2	.	.	11	CASSLRTGYTF	TGTGCCAGCAGCCTAAGAACCGGCTACACCTTC
TRBV7-8	TRBJ1-5	TRBD1	once	17	CASSSSRQGVSNQPQHF	TGTGCCAGCAGCTCCAGTCGGCAGGGGGTTAGCAATCAGCCCCAGCATTTT
TRBV27	TRBJ1-2	TRBD1	few	13	CASRRTGGYGYTF	TGTGCCAGCAGGCGGACAGGGGGCTATGGCTACACCTTC
TRBV10-3	TRBJ2-3	.	once	14	CAISEPNGRGAQYF	TGTGCCATCAGTGAGCCTAATGGTCGGGGTGCGCAGTATTTT
TRBV29-1	TRBJ2-1	.	.	15	CSVDWRKEMSNEQFF	TGCAGCGTTGACTGGCGGAAGGAAATGTCCAATGAGCAGTTCTTC
TRBV2	TRBJ2-1	TRBD1	.	13	CAGRTGAINEQFF	TGTGCCGGAAGGACAGGGGCGATCAATGAGCAGTTCTTC
TRBV30	TRBJ2-7	TRBD2	.	15	CAWSVTSGGAYEQYF	TGTGCCTGGAGTGTAACTAGCGGGGGAGCCTACGAGCAGTACTTC
TRBV9	TRBJ2-3	TRBD2	.	16	CASSARLAGGTDTQYF	TGTGCCAGCAGCGCACGTCTAGCGGGGGGAACAGATACGCAGTATTTT
TRBV6-1	TRBJ1-1	.	.	14	CASSEVFAGAQAFF	TGTGCCAGCAGTGAAGTCTTCGCGGGGGCGCAAGCTTTCTTT
TRBV6-6	TRBJ1-1	.	.	14	CASSYLGEDTEAFF	TGTGCCAGCAGTTACCTCGGGGAGGACACTGAAGCTTTCTTT
TRBV5-1	TRBJ1-5	.	.	16	CASSLAQPYSNQPQHF	TGCGCCAGCAGCTTGGCACAGCCTTATAGCAATCAGCCCCAGCATTTT
TRBV28	TRBJ1-2	.	.	16	CASSFVGMRGNYGYTF	TGTGCCAGCAGTTTCGTCGGGATGAGGGGGAACTATGGCTACACCTTC
TRBV5-6	TRBJ1-2	TRBD1	.	15	CASSLEDRGFNGYTF	TGTGCCAGCAGCTTGGAGGACAGGGGATTTAATGGCTACACCTTC
TRBV7-2	TRBJ2-7	TRBD2	.	19	CASSLQGLASGRARYEQYF	TGTGCCAGCAGCTTACAGGGGTTGGCTAGCGGGAGGGCCAGGTACGAGCAGTACTTC
TRBV2	TRBJ1-2	.	.	13	CASSVVGDYGYTF	TGTGCCAGCAGTGTGGTAGGGGACTATGGCTACACCTTC
TRBV6-6	TRBJ2-7	TRBD1	.	15	CASSYVGTATYEQYF	TGTGCCAGCAGTTACGTAGGGACAGCCACCTACGAGCAGTACTTC
TRBV6-5	TRBJ2-5	TRBD1	.	15	CASSSTTGGGETQYF	TGTGCCAGCAGTTCCACCACAGGGGGCGGAGAGACCCAGTACTTC
TRBV18	TRBJ2-3	.	.	16	CASSPTSGVLTDTQYF	TGTGCCAGCTCACCGACCTCAGGGGTACTCACAGATACGCAGTATTTT
TRBV2	TRBJ1-5	.	.	13	CASRGGEGQPQHF	TGTGCCAGCAGGGGGGGGGAGGGTCAGCCCCAGCATTTT
TRBV7-2	TRBJ1-1	TRBD1	once	13	CASSLTGGTEAFF	TGTGCCAGCAGCTTGACAGGGGGCACTGAAGCTTTCTTT
TRBV7-2	TRBJ2-7	TRBD2	.	15	CASSLSAGVGYEQYF	TGTGCCAGCAGCTTATCAGCGGGAGTTGGCTACGAGCAGTACTTC
TRBV7-6	TRBJ2-1	.	.	18	CASSLLQRGLSSYNEQFF	TGTGCCAGCAGCTTATTACAACGGGGACTTAGCTCCTACAATGAGCAGTTCTTC
TRBV28	TRBJ2-1	TRBD2	once	18	CASSYRGMFGGRLDEQFF	TGTGCCAGCAGTTATAGAGGTATGTTTGGCGGGAGGCTGGATGAGCAGTTCTTC
TRBV7-9	TRBJ2-5	TRBD2	.	14	CASSRLAGGETQYF	TGTGCCAGCAGTCGGCTAGCGGGAGGGGAGACCCAGTACTTC
TRBV7-3	TRBJ2-3	.	.	14	CASSLRGGGDTQYF	TGTGCCAGCAGCTTAAGAGGGGGAGGGGATACGCAGTATTTT
TRBV11-2	TRBJ1-1	.	.	15	CASSGTRGLGTEAFF	TGTGCCAGCAGTGGAACCCGCGGCTTGGGCACTGAAGCTTTCTTT